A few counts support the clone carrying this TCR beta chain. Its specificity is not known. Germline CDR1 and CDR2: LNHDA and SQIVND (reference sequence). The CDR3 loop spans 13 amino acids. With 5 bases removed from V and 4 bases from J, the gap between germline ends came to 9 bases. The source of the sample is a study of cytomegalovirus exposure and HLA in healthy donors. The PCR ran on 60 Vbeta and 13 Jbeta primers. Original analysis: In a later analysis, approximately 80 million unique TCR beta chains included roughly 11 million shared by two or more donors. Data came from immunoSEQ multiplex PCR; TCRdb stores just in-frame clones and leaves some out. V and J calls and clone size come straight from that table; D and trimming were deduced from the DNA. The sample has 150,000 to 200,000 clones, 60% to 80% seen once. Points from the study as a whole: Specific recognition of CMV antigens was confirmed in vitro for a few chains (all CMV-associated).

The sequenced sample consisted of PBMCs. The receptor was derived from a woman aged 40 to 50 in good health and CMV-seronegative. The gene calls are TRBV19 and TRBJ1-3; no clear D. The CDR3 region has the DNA TGTGCCAGTAGTTTCCGGTCAGGAAACACCATATATTTT. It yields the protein CASSFRSGNTIYF.